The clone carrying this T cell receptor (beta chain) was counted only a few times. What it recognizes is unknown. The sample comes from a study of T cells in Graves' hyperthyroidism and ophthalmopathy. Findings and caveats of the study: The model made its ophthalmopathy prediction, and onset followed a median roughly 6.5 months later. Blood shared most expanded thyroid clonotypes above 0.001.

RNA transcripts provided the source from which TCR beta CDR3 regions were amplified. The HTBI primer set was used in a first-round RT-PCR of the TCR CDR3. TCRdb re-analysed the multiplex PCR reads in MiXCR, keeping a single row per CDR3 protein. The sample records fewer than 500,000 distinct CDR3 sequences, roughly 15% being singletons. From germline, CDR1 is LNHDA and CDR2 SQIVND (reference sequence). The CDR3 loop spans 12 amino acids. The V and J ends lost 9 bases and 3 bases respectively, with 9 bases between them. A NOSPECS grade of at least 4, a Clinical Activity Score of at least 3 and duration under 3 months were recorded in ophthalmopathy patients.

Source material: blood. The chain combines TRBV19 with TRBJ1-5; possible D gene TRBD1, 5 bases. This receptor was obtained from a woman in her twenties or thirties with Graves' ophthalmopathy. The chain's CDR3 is CASAGTNQPQHF. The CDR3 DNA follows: TGTGCCAGCGCCGGGACCAATCAGCCCCAGCATTTT.